Listed below are T cell receptor beta chains from one sample, sequenced in a study of technical replicates of blood from four donors. TCRdb's copy holds only in-frame clones and misses some; the assay was immunoSEQ multiplex PCR. The sample includes over 50,000 clones, 94% of them seen just once. The sequencing input was T cells isolated from PBMCs. These receptors came from a human donor in good health. Each CDR3 is given with its conserved first and last residue. Fields, in order: D gene, J gene, clone size, V gene, CDR3 DNA, CDR3 protein. D genes are given only for firm matches. Only part of the rows carry a size: once, few, many, or a class if the clone is expanded.

D gene: -
J gene: TRBJ2-7
clone size: -
V gene: TRBV14
CDR3 DNA: TGTGCCAGCAGCGGAGGGGTCTGGGGCAGCGAGCAGTACTTC
CDR3 protein: CASSGGVWGSEQYF

D gene: -
J gene: TRBJ2-3
clone size: -
V gene: TRBV5-1
CDR3 DNA: TGCGCCAGCAGCTTGACAGAGTCCTCCCAAACAGATACGCAGTATTTT
CDR3 protein: CASSLTESSQTDTQYF

D gene: -
J gene: TRBJ1-4
clone size: -
V gene: TRBV6-5
CDR3 DNA: TGTGCCAGCGGGAACTCAGGGAAGGGTGAAAAACTGTTTTTT
CDR3 protein: CASGNSGKGEKLFF

D gene: TRBD1
J gene: TRBJ1-1
clone size: -
V gene: TRBV7-8
CDR3 DNA: TGTGCCAGCAGCGGACAGGGGACTGAAGCTTTCTTT
CDR3 protein: CASSGQGTEAFF

D gene: -
J gene: TRBJ2-7
clone size: -
V gene: TRBV10-2
CDR3 DNA: TGCGCCTGCGGAGGGTCCTACGAGCAGTACTTC
CDR3 protein: CACGGSYEQYF

D gene: TRBD2
J gene: TRBJ2-7
clone size: -
V gene: TRBV7-9
CDR3 DNA: TGTGCCAGCAGCTTAGCGGGAGGGGAGTACGAGCAGTACTTC
CDR3 protein: CASSLAGGEYEQYF

D gene: TRBD1
J gene: TRBJ1-5
clone size: -
V gene: TRBV28
CDR3 DNA: TGTGCCAGCATCCTAATCGGGACAGCAAGCAATCAGCCCCAGCATTTT
CDR3 protein: CASILIGTASNQPQHF

D gene: TRBD1
J gene: TRBJ2-2
clone size: -
V gene: TRBV5-1
CDR3 DNA: TGCGCCAGCTATCCGACAGGGTCGAACACCGGGGAGCTGTTTTTT
CDR3 protein: CASYPTGSNTGELFF

D gene: TRBD1
J gene: TRBJ2-7
clone size: -
V gene: TRBV7-9
CDR3 DNA: TGTGCCAGCAGCTTGCACCACAGGGGTTCCTACGAGCAGTACTTC
CDR3 protein: CASSLHHRGSYEQYF

D gene: -
J gene: TRBJ1-1
clone size: few
V gene: TRBV7-8
CDR3 DNA: TGTGCCAGCAGCTTAGGAGCGGGCTCGAACACTGAAGCTTTCTTT
CDR3 protein: CASSLGAGSNTEAFF

D gene: TRBD1
J gene: TRBJ1-5
clone size: -
V gene: TRBV10-3
CDR3 DNA: TGTGCCATCAGTGAGTCGTCGAGACAGGGGGCACTTAGCATTAGCAATCAGCCCCAGCATTTT
CDR3 protein: CAISESSRQGALSISNQPQHF

D gene: TRBD2
J gene: TRBJ2-2
clone size: -
V gene: TRBV5-4
CDR3 DNA: TGTGCCAGCAGCTGGAGAGGCGGGAGGGCCACCGGGGAGCTGTTTTTT
CDR3 protein: CASSWRGGRATGELFF

D gene: -
J gene: TRBJ2-2
clone size: -
V gene: TRBV7-9
CDR3 DNA: TGTGCCAGCAGCGTTGGAGGGGGCGCGGCCGGGGAGCTGTTTTTT
CDR3 protein: CASSVGGGAAGELFF

D gene: TRBD2
J gene: TRBJ2-3
clone size: -
V gene: TRBV5-4
CDR3 DNA: TGTGCCAGCAGCTTTCTTGGTGGGGGGGAGTACACAGATACGCAGTATTTT
CDR3 protein: CASSFLGGGEYTDTQYF

D gene: TRBD1
J gene: TRBJ1-1
clone size: once
V gene: TRBV28
CDR3 DNA: TGTGCCAGCAGTGCCGGGGACAGTCAGAAAGCTTTCTTT
CDR3 protein: CASSAGDSQKAFF

D gene: TRBD1
J gene: TRBJ2-3
clone size: -
V gene: TRBV6-5
CDR3 DNA: TGTGCCATTAGGAACAGGGGTGCAGATACGCAGTATTTT
CDR3 protein: CAIRNRGADTQYF

D gene: -
J gene: TRBJ1-1
clone size: -
V gene: TRBV5-1
CDR3 DNA: TGCGCCAGCAGCATACAGATTAACACTGAAGCTTTCTTT
CDR3 protein: CASSIQINTEAFF

D gene: TRBD2
J gene: TRBJ2-1
clone size: -
V gene: TRBV5-1
CDR3 DNA: TGCGCCAGCAGCCCCCTAGCGGGAGGACCCAATGAGCAGTTCTTC
CDR3 protein: CASSPLAGGPNEQFF

D gene: TRBD2
J gene: TRBJ2-3
clone size: -
V gene: TRBV5-1
CDR3 DNA: TGCGCCAGCAGGGTTTCCACGGCGGGGGACACAGATACGCAGTATTTT
CDR3 protein: CASRVSTAGDTDTQYF

D gene: TRBD2
J gene: TRBJ2-2
clone size: -
V gene: TRBV10-3
CDR3 DNA: TGTGCCATCGGACAGAGGACTAGCGGGCAAACCGGGGAGCTGTTTTTT
CDR3 protein: CAIGQRTSGQTGELFF

D gene: -
J gene: TRBJ2-1
clone size: -
V gene: TRBV29-1
CDR3 DNA: TGCAGTGCACGGGAAATTCGATCCTACAATGAGCAGTTCTTC
CDR3 protein: CSAREIRSYNEQFF

D gene: -
J gene: TRBJ2-3
clone size: -
V gene: TRBV10-3
CDR3 DNA: TGTGCCATCGGGGGTCAAGGGGGTGGTACGCAGTATTTT
CDR3 protein: CAIGGQGGGTQYF

D gene: -
J gene: TRBJ2-5
clone size: -
V gene: TRBV11-2
CDR3 DNA: TGTGCCAGCAGCTTAGTAACCATAGATCAAGAGACCCAGTACTTC
CDR3 protein: CASSLVTIDQETQYF

D gene: TRBD1
J gene: TRBJ1-1
clone size: few
V gene: TRBV5-4
CDR3 DNA: TGTGCCAGCAGCCTAACAGGGGGAGGATACACTGAAGCTTTCTTT
CDR3 protein: CASSLTGGGYTEAFF

D gene: -
J gene: TRBJ1-1
clone size: -
V gene: TRBV11-2
CDR3 DNA: TGTGCCAGCAGCTTCAGGGACACTGAAGCTTTCTTT
CDR3 protein: CASSFRDTEAFF

D gene: TRBD2
J gene: TRBJ2-7
clone size: -
V gene: TRBV28
CDR3 DNA: TGTGCCAGCAGTTATCTCCGCCGGGAGGGCCTCAACGAGCAGTACTTC
CDR3 protein: CASSYLRREGLNEQYF

D gene: -
J gene: TRBJ1-5
clone size: -
V gene: TRBV7-8
CDR3 DNA: TGTGCCAGCAGCTTAGAGATGGCGGGGAATCAGCCCCAGCATTTT
CDR3 protein: CASSLEMAGNQPQHF

D gene: -
J gene: TRBJ1-1
clone size: few
V gene: TRBV11-2
CDR3 DNA: TGTGCCAGCAGCGCTTCCAGGGCTAACACTGAAGCTTTCTTT
CDR3 protein: CASSASRANTEAFF